This T cell receptor (beta chain) was obtained from a study of blood T cells in healthy people across ages. Study-level information: About one barcoded beta molecule per two T cells was captured by template switching. Regarding the study as a whole: With donor CMV status unknown, expanded clonotype changes were possibly confounded. Per million T cells, TCR beta diversity dropped about linearly as age rose.

The study recruited healthy Caucasian donors from Russia who were aged roughly 6 to 95. A sample-barcoded 5' primer and a J-beta primer mix were used in a second PCR of about 7 to 11 cycles. Each CDR3 protein is one row after TCRdb ran MiXCR on the 5' RACE reads. The table shows some 1,800,000 distinct CDR3 sequences, with around 40% occurring only once. V lost 4 bases, J lost 12 bases, and 16 bases lay in between. The CDR3 spans 12 residues. Germline V gene lookup returns CDR1 SQVTM and CDR2 ANQGSEA. With respect to this clonotype: Antigen specificity is unknown.

The sequence came from a human donor in good health. The rearrangement joins TRBV29-1 to TRBJ2-1; TRBD1 might be the D (5 bases). Sequenced material: blood. Here the CDR3 reads CSVAVGRDGQFF. DNA of the CDR3: TGCAGCGTTGCTGTGGGGCGCGATGGGCAGTTCTTC.